Presented here are 12 T cell receptor beta chains from one specimen sequenced in a study of cytomegalovirus exposure and HLA in healthy donors. The PCR employed 60 Vbeta primers together with 13 Jbeta primers. Sequencing was performed with immunoSEQ multiplex PCR; in TCRdb, only in-frame clones are kept and a portion is missing. The sample includes 150,000 or so clones, around two thirds of them seen just once. The sequenced sample consisted of PBMCs. Receptors were obtained from a man aged 25-45 years in good health and CMV-seropositive.

The sample holds a few counts of this clone. J is TRBJ2-7 and V is TRBV28, with TRBD2 matching over 10 bases. The CDR3 has 15 amino acids. Germline values: CDR1 MDHEN, CDR2 SYDVKM. V shed 1 base, J shed 4 bases, and the junction held 4 bases outside the gene matches. The CDR3: CASSLSSGSRYEQYF. In DNA form, the CDR3 reads TGTGCCAGCAGTTTATCTAGCGGGAGTCGGTACGAGCAGTACTTC.

The chain joins TRBV2 to TRBJ2-5, with D possibly TRBD1 on 6 matching bases. With the DNA end fitting TRBJ2-7 better, the J assignment may be wrong. This CDR3 contains 12 residues. Germline CDR1 SNHLY, CDR2 FYNNEI. The CDR3 reads CASSRTEYEQYF. The CDR3 DNA reads TGTGCCAGCAGCCGGACAGAGTACGAGCAGTACTTC.

As regards this clone: One end of the junction does not line up with germline, which may come from a read error. The sample has other DNA sequences that encode this CDR3 too. The rearrangement joins TRBV5-1 to TRBJ1-2; TRBD1 agrees at 9 bases. The CDR3 is 16 residues long. Per germline, CDR1 SGHRS and CDR2 YFSETQ. The CDR3 DNA is TGCGCCAGCAGCTCGACCGGGACAGGGTTTAACTATGGCTACACCTTT. This gives the protein CASSSTGTGFNYGYTF.

This clone was found once. The genes are TRBV30 and TRBJ1-1; maybe TRBD1 (6 bases). The V gene's germline CDR1 is GTSNPN and CDR2 SVGIG (reference sequence). The CDR3 has 16 residues. Trimming removed 5 bases from V and 1 base from J, with 20 bases in between. CDR3 in amino acids: CAWLLGGGVKNTEAFF. CDR3 sequence (DNA): TGTGCCTGGCTCCTAGGGGGGGGCGTTAAGAACACTGAAGCTTTCTTT.

The gene calls are TRBV10-1 and TRBJ2-5, with TRBD1 identical over 8 bases. V lost 9 bases, J lost 0 bases, and 6 bases stayed unmatched. This CDR3 region has 14 residues. CDR1 WNHNN and CDR2 SYGVQD come from the germline V gene (reference sequence). The CDR3 protein is CASQPGQDQETQYF. The CDR3 nucleotides read TGCGCCAGTCAACCGGGACAGGACCAAGAGACCCAGTACTTC.

The rearrangement joins TRBV27 to TRBJ1-5; maybe TRBD1 (5 bases). CDR1 is MNHEY and CDR2 is SMNVEV in the germline V gene (reference sequence). Trimming shortened V by 3 bases and J by 7 bases, and 28 bases separated the two germline ends. This CDR3 spans 19 amino acids. In DNA form, the CDR3 reads TGTGCCAGCAGTTTGAGTTGGGGGGTCGGTGCGGGAGGGGACCAGCCCCAGCATTTT. Its protein product is CASSLSWGVGAGGDQPQHF.

The DNA for the CDR3 is TGTGCCAGCAGCCCGCTCCCAGCGGATTCCTACGAGCAGTACTTC. Protein product: CASSPLPADSYEQYF. The chain couples TRBV4-2 to TRBJ2-5, with a tentative D call TRBD2 (5 bases). TRBJ2-7 matches the DNA end more closely, so the J call is doubtful. The length of the CDR3 is 15 residues. Germline CDR1 reads LGHNA; CDR2 reads YNFKEQ.

The rearrangement uses TRBV6-1 and TRBJ2-5, with D tentatively TRBD2 (6 bases). The J call may be mistaken, given a closer DNA end match to TRBJ2-7. Germline lookup yields CDR1 MNHNS and CDR2 SASEGT. CDR3 length: 17 residues. CDR3 in DNA: TGTGCCAGCAGTGAACGGGGCCGGAGTAGCGGCCTCTACGAGCAGTACTTC. Residues: CASSERGRSSGLYEQYF.

J is TRBJ2-5 and V is TRBV18; possibly TRBD2 for D (6 bases). Germline V gene data show CDR1 as KGHSH and CDR2 as LQKENI. The CDR3 runs 13 residues. Between the trimmed V and J ends, which lost 1 base and 4 bases, there was a span of 7 bases. Here the CDR3 reads CASSPRGGETQYF. The CDR3 coding sequence is TGTGCCAGCTCACCACGGGGAGGAGAGACCCAGTACTTC.

The chain employs TRBV6-5 and TRBJ1-2; no firm D call. Germline V gene lookup returns CDR1 MNHEY and CDR2 SVGAGI. The CDR3 contains 15 residues. V was trimmed by 5 bases and J by 5 bases, leaving 18 bases between them. CDR3 in DNA: TGTGCCAGCAGTACCCGGTTATCGTCGGGGTATGGCTACACCTTC. It yields the protein CASSTRLSSGYGYTF.

The V gene is TRBV2, the J gene TRBJ2-1; tentative D call: TRBD2 (6 bases). V gave up 4 bases and J gave up 9 bases, with 19 bases separating them. The CDR3 extends over 15 amino acids. Germline values: CDR1 SNHLY, CDR2 FYNNEI. The chain's CDR3 is CASSVGGDGVSEQFF. CDR3 bases: TGTGCCAGCAGTGTCGGCGGGGACGGAGTTAGTGAGCAGTTCTTC.

The chain combines TRBV9 with TRBJ2-7; D not certain. V lost 0 bases and J 3 bases, leaving 7 bases between the germline ends. The CDR3 has 13 residues. In germline, CDR1 is SGDLS, CDR2 YYNGEE. CDR3 coding DNA: TGTGCCAGCAGCGTAGGAGGCAACTACGAGCAGTACTTC. Its protein is CASSVGGNYEQYF.